The 22 T cell receptor beta chains below were found in one sample sequenced in a study of OX40 agonist ivuxolimab in advanced cancers. Some clones are missing from TCRdb's copy, which holds only in-frame ones; the method was immunoSEQ multiplex PCR. The data contain about 16,000 clones, approximately 86% of them singletons. Sequencing was performed on CD4+ or CD8+ T cells sorted from blood, taken in a trial of the OX40 agonist ivuxolimab. The receptor source for this set is an adult with an advanced solid tumor such as melanoma, head and neck, liver or kidney cancer.

V usage is TRBV20-1 and J usage is TRBJ1-4; no reliable D call. The V gene's germline CDR1 is DFQATT and CDR2 SNEGSKA (reference sequence). With 7 bases removed from V and 7 bases from J, the gap between germline ends came to 10 bases. This CDR3 is built from 11 residues. The CDR3 coding sequence is TGCAGTGTAGGGATCGGTGAAAAACTGTTTTTT. This translates into CSVGIGEKLFF.

This chain joins TRBV15 and TRBJ2-1; 9 positions agree with TRBD1. CDR1 is LNHNV, CDR2 YYDKDF, per germline (reference sequence). This CDR3 has 16 residues. With V trimmed by 1 base and J by 5 bases, 6 bases remained unmatched. CDR3 protein: CATSRASGTGNNEQFF. The CDR3 coding sequence is TGTGCCACCAGCAGAGCGTCAGGGACAGGGAACAATGAGCAGTTCTTC.

This clone was observed a handful of times. The chain has TRBV19 and TRBJ2-2; D unresolved. Germline CDR1 LNHDA, CDR2 SQIVND (reference sequence). Trimming stripped 7 bases from V and 1 base from J, with 10 bases between. The CDR3 totals 14 residues. This CDR3 reads CASISQRNTGELFF. The CDR3 DNA reads as TGTGCCAGTATCTCACAGAGGAACACCGGGGAGCTGTTTTTT.

The chain links TRBV25-1 to TRBJ1-2; 10 bases are a match to TRBD1. The CDR3 extends over 16 amino acids. Per germline, CDR1 MGHDK and CDR2 SYGVNS. With V trimmed by 10 bases and J by 0 bases, 11 bases remained unmatched. The CDR3 region is CAILSRDRGPNYGYTF. The CDR3 nucleotides read TGTGCCATCCTTTCCCGGGACAGGGGCCCTAACTATGGCTACACCTTC.

The chain uses TRBV7-2 and TRBJ1-1, with a tentative D call TRBD1 (5 bases). The germline V gene has CDR1 SGHTA and CDR2 FQGNSA. The CDR3 is 14 residues long. The V end lost 4 bases, the J end lost 6 bases, and 15 bases lay between the germline ends. The DNA of the CDR3 is TGTGCCAGCAGCTCGGGAACAAGGGGCTCTGAAGCTTTCTTT. Translation: CASSSGTRGSEAFF. The variable domain in full, with the rest retrieved from reference TRBV7-2 and TRBJ1-1, is GAGVSQSPSNKVTEKGKDVELRCDPISGHTALYWYRQSLGQGLEFLIYFQGNSAPDKSGLPSDRFSAERTGGSVSTLTIQRTQQEDSAVYLCASSSGTRGSEAFFGQGTRLTVV.

This rearrangement joins TRBV29-1 to TRBJ2-7; weak D call: TRBD2 (6 bases). Trimming cost V 7 bases and J 12 bases, with 19 bases left between them. The CDR3 is made up of 11 amino acids. Germline V gene data show CDR1 as SQVTM and CDR2 as ANQGSEA. The CDR3 here is CSADPGGRRYF. In nucleotides, the CDR3 is TGCAGCGCCGACCCTGGGGGGAGAAGGTACTTC.

Concerning this clone: One junction end does not reproduce the germline sequence, and a read error may be involved. This chain links TRBV7-9 with TRBJ2-5; D not resolved. Germline-derived CDR1 and CDR2 are SEHNR and FQNEAQ (reference sequence). This CDR3 has 12 amino acids. The CDR3 here is CVSSLGSETQYF. The CDR3, as DNA: TGTGTCAGCAGCTTAGGGTCGGAGACCCAGTACTTC.

V is TRBV5-5 and J is TRBJ2-5; D not resolved. CDR1 is SGHKS and CDR2 is YYEKEE in the germline V gene (reference sequence). The V gene lost 4 bases and the J gene lost 5 bases, with 12 bases spanning the gap. This CDR3 comprises 13 residues. The CDR3 region is CASSGKYGETQYF. The CDR3 DNA reads TGTGCCAGCAGCGGAAAGTACGGGGAGACCCAGTACTTC.

CDR3 in amino acids: CASSPGTSGTQETQYF. The DNA for the CDR3 is TGTGCCAGCAGCCCCGGGACTAGCGGAACACAAGAGACCCAGTACTTC. J is TRBJ2-5 and V is TRBV11-1, with 11 positions matching TRBD2. The CDR3 loop spans 16 amino acids. V lost 5 bases to trimming and J lost 2 bases; unmatched junction nucleotides: 7. Germline lookup yields CDR1 SGHAT and CDR2 FQDESV (reference sequence). Combining the CDR3 with reference TRBV11-1 and TRBJ2-5 gives the whole variable domain EAEVAQSPRYKITEKSQAVAFWCDPISGHATLYWYRQILGQGPELLVQFQDESVVDDSQLPKDRFSAERLKGVDSTLKIQPAELGDSAMYLCASSPGTSGTQETQYFGPGTRLLVL.

The chain links TRBV27 to TRBJ2-7; 8 nucleotides line up with TRBD1. V dropped 5 bases and J dropped 2; count of bases not matched to a gene: 8. The CDR3 has 15 amino acids. CDR1 is MNHEY and CDR2 is SMNVEV in the germline V gene (reference sequence). The CDR3 DNA reads TGTGCCAGCAGTATCGACAGGGGCGCGGCCTACGAGCAGTACTTC. This translates into CASSIDRGAAYEQYF.

The CDR3 here is CASSSRGGVSTDTQYF. The CDR3 DNA is TGCGCCAGCAGCTCCCGAGGGGGCGTTTCCACAGATACGCAGTATTTT. The rearrangement uses TRBV5-1 and TRBJ2-3; TRBD1 aligns across 7 bases. Looked up from germline, CDR1 is SGHRS and CDR2 is YFSETQ. The CDR3 has 16 amino acids. V shed 3 bases, J shed 2 bases, and the junction held 9 bases outside the gene matches.

The chain is built from TRBV30 and TRBJ1-1, with 8 bases that match TRBD1. Germline CDR1 reads GTSNPN; CDR2 reads SVGIG (reference sequence). This CDR3 contains 13 residues. Germline trimming cut 2 bases from V and 4 bases from J; bases unmatched to any gene: 3. In DNA form, the CDR3 reads TGTGCCTGGAGTTATACAGGGGGCACTGAAGCTTTCTTT. Residues: CAWSYTGGTEAFF.

The V and J genes are TRBV19 and TRBJ2-3; the match to TRBD2 covers 11 bases. This CDR3 has 14 residues. Germline assignment: CDR1 LNHDA and CDR2 SQIVND (reference sequence). J lost 7 bases, V lost 8 bases, and 8 bases had no gene match. DNA for the CDR3: TGTGCCAGTCGAACTAGCGGGAGAGGGTATACGCAGTATTTT. Residues: CASRTSGRGYTQYF.

The gene calls are TRBV27 and TRBJ1-5; no clear D. The CDR3 covers 14 residues. Germline-derived CDR1 and CDR2 are MNHEY and SMNVEV (reference sequence). Trimming removed 4 bases at V and 0 bases at J, with 7 bases between. CDR3 residues: CASSYRYSNQPQHF. CDR3 DNA sequence: TGTGCCAGCAGTTACCGATATAGCAATCAGCCCCAGCATTTT.

The chain combines TRBV28 with TRBJ2-7, with 9 bases lining up with TRBD2. The V segment lost 6 bases and the J segment 4 bases; nucleotides outside the gene matches: 7. This CDR3 has 14 residues. Germline V gene sequence: CDR1 MDHEN, CDR2 SYDVKM. The CDR3, as DNA: TGTGCCAGCAGCCAGACTAGCGGCACTTACGAGCAGTACTTC. Protein product: CASSQTSGTYEQYF.

This chain uses TRBV9 with TRBJ2-1, with TRBD2 matching 11 bases. This CDR3 has 15 residues. Per germline, CDR1 SGDLS and CDR2 YYNGEE. V lost 4 bases to trimming and J lost 4 bases; unmatched junction nucleotides: 4. CDR3 bases: TGTGCCAGCAGCCCGGGACTAGCGGAATACAATGAGCAGTTCTTC. Residues: CASSPGLAEYNEQFF.

The chain combines TRBV9 with TRBJ2-7, with D possibly TRBD1 on 7 matching bases. Germline values: CDR1 SGDLS, CDR2 YYNGEE. V shed 6 bases and J shed 2 bases, with 15 bases lying between them. This CDR3 region has 14 residues. The CDR3 DNA sequence: TGTGCCAGCAATGGAGGGGGCATAGCCTACGAGCAGTACTTC. Protein product: CASNGGGIAYEQYF.

This clone has a single count. The chain carries TRBV7-8 and TRBJ2-7, with TRBD2 as a possible D gene (5 bases). V was pared by 1 base and J by 7 bases, with 5 bases between. Germline CDR1 SGHVS, CDR2 FQNEAQ. The CDR3 loop spans 11 amino acids. The CDR3 reads CASSLEREQYF. The CDR3 DNA follows: TGTGCCAGCAGCTTAGAGCGGGAGCAGTACTTC.

The rearrangement joins TRBV29-1 to TRBJ2-6; a possible D gene is TRBD2 (5 bases). V lost 4 bases and J 1 base, leaving 5 bases between the germline ends. This CDR3 has 13 amino acids. The germline V gene has CDR1 SQVTM and CDR2 ANQGSEA. CDR3: CSVGTSGANVLTF. Here the CDR3 DNA reads TGCAGCGTTGGGACTTCTGGGGCCAACGTCCTGACTTTC.

The chain links TRBV10-3 to TRBJ2-1; 10 bases align to TRBD2. After removal of 7 bases from V and 5 bases from J, the junction contained 8 bases not matched to a gene. This CDR3 has 15 amino acids. Germline CDR1 and CDR2: ENHRY and SYGVKD. The CDR3 region is CAITSGTSANNEQFF. CDR3 DNA: TGTGCCATCACCTCCGGGACTAGCGCGAACAATGAGCAGTTCTTC.

The rearrangement joins TRBV7-9 to TRBJ2-7, with D uncertain. V was cut by 5 bases and J by 1 base, with 6 bases left in between. The CDR3 has 12 residues. CDR1 is SEHNR and CDR2 is FQNEAQ in the germline V gene (reference sequence). As DNA, the CDR3 is TGTGCCAGCAGCGATGCTTCCTACGAGCAGTACTTC. It is translated as CASSDASYEQYF. Full variable domain (missing parts from reference TRBV7-9 and TRBJ2-7): DTGVSQNPRHKITKRGQNVTFRCDPISEHNRLYWYRQTLGQGPEFLTYFQNEAQLEKSRLLSDRFSAERPKGSFSTLEIQRTEQGDSAMYLCASSDASYEQYFGPGTRLTVT.

This chain links TRBV7-6 with TRBJ1-4; weak D call: TRBD1 (5 bases). The CDR3 is 17 residues long. V was trimmed by 1 base and J by 6 bases, leaving 18 bases between them. CDR1 and CDR2 (germline): SGHVS, FNYEAQ. CDR3 DNA sequence: TGTGCCAGCAGCTTAGACGGGGCCGGGGGATGGGATGAAAAACTGTTTTTT. Its translation: CASSLDGAGGWDEKLFF.